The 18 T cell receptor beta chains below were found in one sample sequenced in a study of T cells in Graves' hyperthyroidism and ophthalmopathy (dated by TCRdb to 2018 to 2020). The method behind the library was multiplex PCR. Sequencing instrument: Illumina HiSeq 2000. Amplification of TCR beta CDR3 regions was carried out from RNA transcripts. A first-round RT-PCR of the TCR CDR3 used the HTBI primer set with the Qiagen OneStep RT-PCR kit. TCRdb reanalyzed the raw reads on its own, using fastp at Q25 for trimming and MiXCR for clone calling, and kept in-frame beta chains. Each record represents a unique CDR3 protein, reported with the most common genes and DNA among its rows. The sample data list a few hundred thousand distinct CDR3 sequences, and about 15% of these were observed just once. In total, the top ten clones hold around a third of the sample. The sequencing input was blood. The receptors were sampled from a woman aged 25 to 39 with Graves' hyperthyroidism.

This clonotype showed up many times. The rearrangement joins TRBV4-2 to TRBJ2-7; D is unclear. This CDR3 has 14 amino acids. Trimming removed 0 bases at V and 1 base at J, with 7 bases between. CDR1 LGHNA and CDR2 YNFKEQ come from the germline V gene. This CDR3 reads CASSQDSTSYEQYF. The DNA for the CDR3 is TGTGCCAGCAGCCAAGACTCGACATCCTACGAGCAGTACTTC.

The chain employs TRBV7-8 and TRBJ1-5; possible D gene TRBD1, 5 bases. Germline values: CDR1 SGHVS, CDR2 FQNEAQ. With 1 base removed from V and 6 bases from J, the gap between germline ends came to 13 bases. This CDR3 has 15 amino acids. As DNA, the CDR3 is TGTGCCAGCAGCTTAGAGCGGGGGACTATTCAGCCCCAGCATTTT. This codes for CASSLERGTIQPQHF.

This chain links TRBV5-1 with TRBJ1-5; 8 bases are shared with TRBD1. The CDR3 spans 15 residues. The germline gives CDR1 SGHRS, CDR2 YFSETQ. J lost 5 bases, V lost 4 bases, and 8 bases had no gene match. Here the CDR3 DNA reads TGCGCCAGCAGCGCGGACGCAGGGGGCGATCAGCCCCAGCATTTT. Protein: CASSADAGGDQPQHF.

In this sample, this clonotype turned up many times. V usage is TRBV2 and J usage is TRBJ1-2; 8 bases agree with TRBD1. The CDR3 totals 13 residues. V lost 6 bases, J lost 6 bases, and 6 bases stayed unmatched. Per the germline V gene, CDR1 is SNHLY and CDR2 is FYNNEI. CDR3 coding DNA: TGTGCCAGCAGAAACTCAGGGGGCAATGGCTACACCTTC. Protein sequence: CASRNSGGNGYTF.

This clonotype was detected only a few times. The CDR3 here is CASSAMGQNQPQHF. The CDR3 bases are TGTGCCAGCAGTGCAATGGGGCAGAATCAGCCCCAGCATTTT. J is TRBJ1-5 and V is TRBV2; perhaps TRBD1 as D (5 bases). The ends were cut back, 4 bases at V and 4 bases at J, with 11 bases in the middle. Germline V gives CDR1 SNHLY, CDR2 FYNNEI. The CDR3 covers 14 residues.

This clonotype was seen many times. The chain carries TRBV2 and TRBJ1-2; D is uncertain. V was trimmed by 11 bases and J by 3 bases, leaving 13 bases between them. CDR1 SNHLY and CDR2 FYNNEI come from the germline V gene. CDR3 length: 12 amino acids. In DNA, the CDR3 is TGTGCCGGAGGGCGGGGTGACTATGGCTACACCTTC. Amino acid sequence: CAGGRGDYGYTF.

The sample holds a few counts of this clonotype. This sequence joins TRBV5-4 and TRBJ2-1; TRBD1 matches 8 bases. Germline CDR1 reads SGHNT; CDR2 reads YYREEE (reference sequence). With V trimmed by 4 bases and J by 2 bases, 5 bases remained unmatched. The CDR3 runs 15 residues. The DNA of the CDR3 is TGTGCCAGCAGCGTGCAGGGGGCTACCTACAATGAGCAGTTCTTC. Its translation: CASSVQGATYNEQFF.

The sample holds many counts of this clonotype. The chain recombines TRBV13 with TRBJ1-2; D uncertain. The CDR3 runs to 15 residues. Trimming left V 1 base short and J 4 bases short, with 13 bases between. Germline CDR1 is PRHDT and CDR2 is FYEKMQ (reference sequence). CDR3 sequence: CASSLEEVHIYGYTF. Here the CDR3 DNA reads TGTGCCAGCAGCTTAGAGGAGGTTCACATCTATGGCTACACCTTC.

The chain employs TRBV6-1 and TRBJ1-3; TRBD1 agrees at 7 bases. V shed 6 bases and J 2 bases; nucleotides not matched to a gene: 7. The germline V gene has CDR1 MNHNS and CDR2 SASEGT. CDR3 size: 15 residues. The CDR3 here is CASSRRDSTGNTIYF. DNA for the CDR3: TGTGCCAGCAGCCGCCGGGACAGTACTGGAAACACCATATATTTT.

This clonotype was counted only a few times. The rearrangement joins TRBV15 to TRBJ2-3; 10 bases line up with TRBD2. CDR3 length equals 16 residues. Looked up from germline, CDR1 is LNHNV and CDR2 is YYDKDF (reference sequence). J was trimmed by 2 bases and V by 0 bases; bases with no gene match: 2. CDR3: CATSRDLAGVTDTQYF. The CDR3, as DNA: TGTGCCACCAGCAGAGATCTAGCGGGGGTCACAGATACGCAGTATTTT. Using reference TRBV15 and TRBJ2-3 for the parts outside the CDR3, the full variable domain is DAMVIQNPRYQVTQFGKPVTLSCSQTLNHNVMYWYQQKSSQAPKLLFHYYDKDFNNEADTPDNFQSRRPNTSFCFLDIRSPGLGDTAMYLCATSRDLAGVTDTQYFGPGTRLTVL.

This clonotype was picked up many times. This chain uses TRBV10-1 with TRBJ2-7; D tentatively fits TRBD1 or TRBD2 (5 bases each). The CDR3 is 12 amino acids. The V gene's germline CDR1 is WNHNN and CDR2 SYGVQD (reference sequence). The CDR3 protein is CAKGTHYYEQYF. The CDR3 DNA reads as TGCGCTAAGGGGACCCACTACTACGAGCAGTACTTC.

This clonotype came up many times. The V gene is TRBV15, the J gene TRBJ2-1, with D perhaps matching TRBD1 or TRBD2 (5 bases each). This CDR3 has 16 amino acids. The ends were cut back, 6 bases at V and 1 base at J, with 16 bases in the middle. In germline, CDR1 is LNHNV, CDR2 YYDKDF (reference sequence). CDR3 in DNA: TGTGCCACCAGGGACGAGTTTGGGGGATCCTACAATGAGCAGTTCTTC. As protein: CATRDEFGGSYNEQFF.

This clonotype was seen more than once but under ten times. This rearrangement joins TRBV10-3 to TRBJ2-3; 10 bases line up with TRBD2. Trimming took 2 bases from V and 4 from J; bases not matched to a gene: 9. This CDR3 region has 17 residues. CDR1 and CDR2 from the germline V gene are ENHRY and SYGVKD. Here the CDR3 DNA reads TGTGCCATCAGTGAGGCGCTAGCGGGAGTGGGCCCAGATACGCAGTATTTT. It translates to CAISEALAGVGPDTQYF.

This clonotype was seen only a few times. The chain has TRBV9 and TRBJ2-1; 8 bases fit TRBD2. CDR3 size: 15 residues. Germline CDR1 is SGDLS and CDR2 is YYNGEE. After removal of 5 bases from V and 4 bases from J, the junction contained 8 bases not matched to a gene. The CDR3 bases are TGTGCCAGCAGTGTAAACGGGGGGGAGTACAATGAGCAGTTCTTC. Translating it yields CASSVNGGEYNEQFF.

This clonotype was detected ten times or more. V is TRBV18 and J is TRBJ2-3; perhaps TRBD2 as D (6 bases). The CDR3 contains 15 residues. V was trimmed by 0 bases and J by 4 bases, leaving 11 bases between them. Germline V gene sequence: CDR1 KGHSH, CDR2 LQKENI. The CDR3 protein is CASSPPTGAPDTQYF. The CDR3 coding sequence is TGTGCCAGCTCACCACCAACGGGAGCCCCAGATACGCAGTATTTT.

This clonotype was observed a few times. CDR3 DNA sequence: TGTGCCAGCAGCTTACTGGCTAGCGGGAGGTTCACCGGGGAGCTGTTTTTT. Encoded protein: CASSLLASGRFTGELFF. The chain couples TRBV7-3 to TRBJ2-2; 11 bases align to TRBD2. J gave up 4 bases and V 2 bases, and 6 bases lay outside the gene matches. Germline lookup yields CDR1 SGHTA and CDR2 FQGTGA. The CDR3 runs 17 residues.

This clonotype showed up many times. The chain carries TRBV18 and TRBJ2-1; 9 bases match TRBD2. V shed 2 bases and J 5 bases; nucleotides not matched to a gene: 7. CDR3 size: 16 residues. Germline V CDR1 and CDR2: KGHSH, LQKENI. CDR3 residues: CASSPMGLAHNNEQFF. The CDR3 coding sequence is TGTGCCAGCTCACCAATGGGACTAGCTCACAACAATGAGCAGTTCTTC.

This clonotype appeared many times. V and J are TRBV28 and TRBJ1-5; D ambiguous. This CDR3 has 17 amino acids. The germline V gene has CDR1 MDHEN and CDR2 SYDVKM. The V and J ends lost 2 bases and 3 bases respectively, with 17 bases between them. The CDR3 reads CASSLKGLGQVNQPQHF. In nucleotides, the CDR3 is TGTGCCAGCAGTTTAAAAGGGCTTGGGCAGGTCAATCAGCCCCAGCATTTT.